The 21 T cell receptor beta chains presented below share a single source sample, sequenced in a study of blood T cell repertoires in COVID-19. Sequenced by immunoSEQ multiplex PCR; TCRdb stores in-frame clones only, minus some. The repertoire has roughly 330,000 clones, roughly nine tenths of them found once; the top ten carry 5% to 7%. The sample consisted of peripheral blood. All receptors derive from a young man who had recovered from COVID-19.

The count of this clone is one. The CDR3 is CASTPGTHMNTEAFF. Written as DNA, the CDR3 is TGTGCCAGCACCCCCGGGACACACATGAACACTGAAGCTTTCTTT. This sequence joins TRBV6-2 or TRBV6-3 and TRBJ1-1; D is possibly TRBD1 (6 bases). Trimming left V 7 bases short and J 0 bases short, with 15 bases between. The CDR3 spans 15 residues. CDR1 and CDR2 (germline): MNHEY, SVGEGT.

V usage is TRBV6-6 and J usage is TRBJ1-1; tentative D call: TRBD1 (5 bases). The V end was cut by 2 bases, the J end by 5 bases, with 15 bases between. In germline, CDR1 is MNHNY, CDR2 SVGAGI (reference sequence). There are 15 residues in the CDR3. The CDR3 region is CASSYRRQGGTEAFF. The CDR3 coding sequence is TGTGCCAGCAGTTACCGCCGGCAGGGTGGAACTGAAGCTTTCTTT.

This clone was seen once. CDR3: CASSSRGNNEKLFF. DNA for the CDR3: TGTGCCAGCAGCTCCAGGGGCAATAATGAAAAACTGTTTTTT. This sequence joins TRBV5-4 and TRBJ1-4; possible D gene TRBD1, 6 bases. The CDR3 covers 14 residues. Germline V gene data show CDR1 as SGHNT and CDR2 as YYREEE (reference sequence). V lost 3 bases and J lost 4, with 10 bases in between.

This chain links TRBV12-5 with TRBJ2-5, with D possibly being TRBD1 (6 bases). This CDR3 is 16 amino acids long. V lost 1 base and J lost 1, with 13 bases in between. Looked up from germline, CDR1 is LGHNT and CDR2 is FRNRAP. The CDR3 nucleotides are TGTGCTAGTGGTTTGGGGACAGTCGTAGGCCAAGAGACCCAGTACTTC. Its translation is CASGLGTVVGQETQYF.

This clone was counted a single time. The chain joins TRBV11-2 to TRBJ2-5; possible D gene TRBD2, 7 bases. CDR1 and CDR2 from the germline V gene are SGHAT and FQNNGV. The V end lost 1 base, the J end lost 5 bases, and 17 bases lay between the germline ends. The CDR3 covers 16 residues. The DNA for the CDR3 is TGTGCCAGCAGCTTAGTATTTGGGGGCGGGAGTGAGACCCAGTACTTC. Protein sequence: CASSLVFGGGSETQYF.

The V call is TRBV28, the J call TRBJ1-3; 9 bases match TRBD1. Germline values: CDR1 MDHEN, CDR2 SYDVKM. V was clipped by 5 bases and J by 2 bases; unmatched bases: 4. The CDR3 has 15 amino acids. This chain's CDR3 is CASSTGTGPGNTIYF. The CDR3 DNA is TGTGCCAGCAGTACGGGGACAGGGCCTGGAAACACCATATATTTT.

The chain recombines TRBV6-5 with TRBJ1-2; 8 positions agree with TRBD1. From germline, CDR1 is MNHEY and CDR2 SVGAGI. V lost 7 bases to trimming and J lost 5 bases; unmatched junction nucleotides: 6. The CDR3 is 13 amino acids. This CDR3 reads CASTRGQAYGYTF. CDR3 bases: TGTGCCAGCACCAGGGGACAGGCTTATGGCTACACCTTC.

The chain is built from TRBV7-2 and TRBJ2-6; the match to TRBD2 covers 9 bases. The CDR3 runs to 19 residues. The germline CDR1 and CDR2 sequences are SGHTA and FQGNSA. V lost 3 bases, J lost 2 bases, and 11 bases stayed unmatched. The CDR3, as DNA: TGTGCCAGCAGCTTCGTAGCGGGGGCTTCCCCTACTGGGGCCAACGTCCTGACTTTC. Translated: CASSFVAGASPTGANVLTF.

Worth noting for this clone: An end of the junction differs from the germline gene, which may be a read error. The chain combines TRBV7-9 with TRBJ1-2, with 7 bases identical to TRBD1. CDR3 length: 13 amino acids. The germline gives CDR1 SEHNR, CDR2 FQNEAQ (reference sequence). Written as DNA, the CDR3 is TGTGCCAGCAGCCCTCATGAGGGGGCCCACCACGCCTTC. Translated, it gives CASSPHEGAHHAF.

This clone has just one count. V gene TRBV6-5 combines with J gene TRBJ1-1; 8 bases match TRBD1. The CDR3 sequence is 14 residues long. V lost 6 bases, J lost 4 bases, and 7 bases stayed unmatched. Germline V CDR1 and CDR2: MNHEY, SVGAGI. CDR3 coding DNA: TGTGCCAGCAGATTTACAGGGGGATCCACTGAAGCTTTCTTT. Protein product: CASRFTGGSTEAFF.

The genes are TRBV9 and TRBJ2-1; 8 positions match TRBD2. CDR1 and CDR2 from the germline V gene are SGDLS and YYNGEE. The CDR3 has 16 residues. The V gene end was trimmed by 0 bases and the J gene end by 0 bases; junction bases not matched to a gene: 2. CDR3 in DNA: TGTGCCAGCAGCGTAGTTGGGACTAGCTCCTACAATGAGCAGTTCTTC. Translation: CASSVVGTSSYNEQFF.

This clone has only a few counts. The chain combines TRBV6-5 with TRBJ1-1; D is uncertain. The V gene's germline CDR1 is MNHEY and CDR2 SVGAGI. The CDR3 sequence is 15 residues long. The V gene lost 1 base and the J gene lost 0 bases, with 9 bases spanning the gap. The CDR3 nucleotides are TGTGCCAGCAGTTACTATGGCAGTGTGAACACTGAAGCTTTCTTT. Residues: CASSYYGSVNTEAFF.

The chain uses TRBV4-3 and TRBJ2-1, with D perhaps matching TRBD1 (5 bases). The CDR3 covers 15 residues. Trimming removed 11 bases from V and 0 bases from J, with 17 bases in between. CDR1 is LGHNA and CDR2 is YSLEER in the germline V gene. The CDR3 nucleotides read TGCGCCGCAGCCTTGGACACCAGCTCCTACAATGAGCAGTTCTTC. Translating gives CAAALDTSSYNEQFF.

CDR3 sequence (DNA): TGCGCCAGCAGCTCCGGGACAGGGATGAGGGAGCAGTACTTC. This codes for CASSSGTGMREQYF. The chain uses TRBV5-1 and TRBJ2-7, with 9 bases aligning to TRBD1. Losses at the gene ends were 3 bases for V and 7 bases for J; bases not matched to a gene: 8. CDR3 length: 14 residues. Germline CDR1 is SGHRS and CDR2 is YFSETQ.

J is TRBJ1-1 and V is TRBV29-1; D remains ambiguous. Germline V gives CDR1 SQVTM, CDR2 ANQGSEA. The CDR3 spans 11 residues. V was clipped by 2 bases and J by 8 bases, with 9 bases between them. Written as DNA, the CDR3 is TGCAGCGTTGAACGCGGCCGGGAAGCTTTCTTT. Protein product: CSVERGREAFF. Looking up the rest from reference TRBV29-1 and TRBJ1-1 gives the full variable domain: SAVISQKPSRDICQRGTSLTIQCQVDSQVTMMFWYRQQPGQSLTLIATANQGSEATYESGFVIDKFPISRPNLTFSTLTVSNMSPEDSSIYLCSVERGREAFFGQGTRLTVV.

The genes are TRBV15 and TRBJ1-2; 8 nucleotides agree with TRBD1. The germline gives CDR1 LNHNV, CDR2 YYDKDF (reference sequence). The CDR3 length is 14 residues. Germline trimming cut 2 bases from V and 5 bases from J; bases unmatched to any gene: 4. The CDR3, as DNA: TGTGCCACCAGCAGACAGGGGGCGGATTATGGCTACACCTTC. This gives the protein CATSRQGADYGYTF.

The chain carries TRBV10-3 and TRBJ2-3; TRBD2 agrees at 9 bases. From germline, CDR1 is ENHRY and CDR2 SYGVKD. This CDR3 is 15 amino acids long. Trimming took 6 bases from V and 3 from J; bases not matched to a gene: 7. As DNA, the CDR3 is TGTGCCATCAGAGACTCGCGGGGGGGAACAGATACGCAGTATTTT. This sequence encodes CAIRDSRGGTDTQYF.

The V gene is TRBV28, the J gene TRBJ2-1; 8 positions agree with TRBD2. There are 16 residues in the CDR3. V was pared by 4 bases and J by 0 bases, with 5 bases of the junction left unmatched. Germline V gene lookup returns CDR1 MDHEN and CDR2 SYDVKM. CDR3 region: CASSSLAGLSYNEQFF. As DNA, the CDR3 is TGTGCCAGCAGTTCGTTAGCGGGGCTCTCCTACAATGAGCAGTTCTTC.

The CDR3 DNA is TGTGCCAGCAGCTTGATGGCCTCGACGGCGGTCTACACCTTC. Amino acid sequence: CASSLMASTAVYTF. This rearrangement joins TRBV7-3 to TRBJ1-2, with no clear D. The CDR3 contains 14 residues. CDR1 SGHTA and CDR2 FQGTGA come from the germline V gene. V shed 3 bases and J shed 10 bases, with 18 bases lying between them.

The CDR3 is CADSGARQETQYF. The CDR3, as DNA: TGTGCCGACTCAGGGGCAAGACAAGAGACCCAGTACTTC. V is TRBV10-3 and J is TRBJ2-5, with D tentatively TRBD1 (6 bases). There are 13 residues in the CDR3. Germline CDR1 ENHRY, CDR2 SYGVKD. The germline V and J ends were trimmed by 11 bases and 2 bases, with 15 bases remaining between them.

The chain joins TRBV2 to TRBJ1-2; TRBD1 agrees at 9 bases. The CDR3 has 15 amino acids. V shed 4 bases, J shed 2 bases, and the junction held 5 bases outside the gene matches. Germline CDR1 reads SNHLY; CDR2 reads FYNNEI. The CDR3 here is CASSVQGALNYGYTF. In DNA, the CDR3 is TGTGCCAGCAGTGTACAGGGGGCTTTAAACTATGGCTACACCTTC.